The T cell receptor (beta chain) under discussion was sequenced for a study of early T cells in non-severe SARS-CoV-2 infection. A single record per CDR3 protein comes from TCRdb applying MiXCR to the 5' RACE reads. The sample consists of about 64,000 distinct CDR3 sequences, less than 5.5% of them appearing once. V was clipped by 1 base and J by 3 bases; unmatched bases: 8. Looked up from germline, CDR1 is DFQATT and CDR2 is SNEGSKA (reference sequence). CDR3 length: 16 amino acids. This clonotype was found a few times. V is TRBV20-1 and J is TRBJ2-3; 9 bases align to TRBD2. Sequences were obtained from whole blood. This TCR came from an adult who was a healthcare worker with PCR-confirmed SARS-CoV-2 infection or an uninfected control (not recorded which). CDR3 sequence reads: CSARARGGALTDTQYF. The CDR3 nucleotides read TGCAGTGCTAGAGCCCGCGGGGGGGCCTTAACAGATACGCAGTATTTT.